These 14 T cell receptor beta chains share one sample of origin, sequenced in a study of blood T cell repertoires in COVID-19. The method was immunoSEQ multiplex PCR; TCRdb's version includes in-frame clones alone and lacks a portion of them. The sample has some 80,000 clones, 80% to 95% seen once. Source material: peripheral blood. The receptors come from a man aged 50-59 years with COVID-19, enrolled during active disease.

This clone was seen once. The chain joins TRBV27 to TRBJ1-1; D gene uncertain. There are 13 residues in the CDR3. V was trimmed by 5 bases and J by 3 bases, leaving 10 bases between them. CDR1 MNHEY and CDR2 SMNVEV come from the germline V gene (reference sequence). The CDR3 loop is CASSPGVDTEAFF. CDR3 DNA: TGTGCCAGCAGTCCCGGGGTCGACACTGAAGCTTTCTTT.

The chain joins TRBV15 to TRBJ2-7, with D possibly matching TRBD2 (6 bases). In germline, CDR1 is LNHNV, CDR2 YYDKDF (reference sequence). V lost 0 bases to trimming and J lost 4 bases, with 13 bases between them. The CDR3 is made up of 15 amino acids. The CDR3 nucleotides read TGTGCCACCAGCAGAGATATCGGGAGAGCGTACGAGCAGTACTTC. Translated, it gives CATSRDIGRAYEQYF.

This chain links TRBV13 with TRBJ1-4; perhaps TRBD1 as D (6 bases). The CDR3 contains 15 residues. The V gene lost 5 bases and the J gene lost 3 bases, with 13 bases spanning the gap. CDR1 is PRHDT, CDR2 FYEKMQ, per germline (reference sequence). The CDR3 spells CASSPRTEANEKLFF. CDR3 DNA: TGTGCCAGCAGCCCCCGGACAGAAGCTAATGAAAAACTGTTTTTT.

The V gene is TRBV4-3, the J gene TRBJ2-1; 8 nucleotides line up with TRBD2. This CDR3 region has 14 residues. In germline, CDR1 is LGHNA, CDR2 YSLEER. After removal of 2 bases from V and 6 bases from J, the junction contained 3 bases not matched to a gene. The CDR3 DNA is TGCGCCAGCAGCCAACTAGCGGGCACCAATGAGCAGTTCTTC. Protein: CASSQLAGTNEQFF.

V is TRBV9 and J is TRBJ1-2; TRBD1 matches at 7 bases. The trim removed 4 bases at V and 7 bases at J, leaving 16 bases unmatched. Germline V gene data show CDR1 as SGDLS and CDR2 as YYNGEE. This CDR3 has 16 amino acids. CDR3 sequence: CASSLGQELFTGGYTF. As DNA, the CDR3 is TGTGCCAGCAGCCTCGGACAGGAGCTCTTTACGGGTGGCTACACCTTC.

The rearrangement links TRBV28 to TRBJ2-5, with 9 bases matching TRBD1. Trimming at V came to 5 bases and at J to 3 bases, leaving 4 bases not matched to a gene. The V gene's germline CDR1 is MDHEN and CDR2 SYDVKM. CDR3 length equals 14 residues. Here the CDR3 DNA reads TGTGCCAGCAGTATCCGGACAGGGGAAGAGACCCAGTACTTC. It is translated as CASSIRTGEETQYF.

The J gene is TRBJ1-2, the V gene TRBV19; maybe TRBD1 (6 bases). CDR1 is LNHDA and CDR2 is SQIVND in the germline V gene (reference sequence). CDR3 size: 15 residues. V lost 0 bases and J lost 4, with 12 bases in between. CDR3 in amino acids: CASSIDNRAGYGYTF. CDR3 bases: TGTGCCAGTAGTATAGATAACAGGGCTGGCTATGGCTACACCTTC.

The J gene is TRBJ2-7, the V gene TRBV9; TRBD2 matches at 10 bases. Germline values: CDR1 SGDLS, CDR2 YYNGEE. The ends lost 4 bases at V and 0 bases at J; junction bases unmatched: 10. The CDR3 consists of 17 residues. CDR3 loop: CASSPFPGTSDSYEQYF. The DNA for the CDR3 is TGTGCCAGCAGCCCGTTTCCCGGGACTAGCGACTCCTACGAGCAGTACTTC.

The gene calls are TRBV30 and TRBJ2-5, with 9 bases that match TRBD1. With V trimmed by 2 bases and J by 2 bases, 6 bases remained unmatched. The germline V gene has CDR1 GTSNPN and CDR2 SVGIG (reference sequence). The CDR3 spans 15 residues. CDR3 amino acids: CAWSPGQGRQETQYF. Written as DNA, the CDR3 is TGTGCCTGGAGTCCGGGACAGGGTCGTCAAGAGACCCAGTACTTC.

The V and J genes are TRBV6-5 and TRBJ1-1; TRBD1 is a possible D gene (6 bases). The CDR3 is made up of 13 amino acids. The germline V and J ends were trimmed by 6 bases and 1 base, with 9 bases remaining between them. CDR1 and CDR2 (germline): MNHEY, SVGAGI. Written as DNA, the CDR3 is TGTGCCAGCAGCCTGACAGGGAACACTGAAGCTTTCTTT. It is translated as CASSLTGNTEAFF.

The chain recombines TRBV11-2 with TRBJ1-6; no clear D. The CDR3 sequence is 14 residues long. The germline gives CDR1 SGHAT, CDR2 FQNNGV. Trimming left V 4 bases short and J 8 bases short, with 12 bases between. CDR3 residues: CASSSDPRDSPLHF. CDR3 DNA: TGTGCCAGCAGCTCAGACCCGAGGGATTCACCCCTCCACTTT.

The genes are TRBV28 and TRBJ1-2; TRBD1 matches 7 bases. J lost 3 bases, V lost 11 bases, and 3 bases had no gene match. This CDR3 contains 11 residues. Germline V gene lookup returns CDR1 MDHEN and CDR2 SYDVKM. CDR3 protein: CAGGQDYGYTF. The CDR3 DNA follows: TGTGCCGGAGGACAGGACTATGGCTACACCTTC.

The rearrangement uses TRBV12-3 or TRBV12-4 and TRBJ1-1, with D hard to call. This CDR3 has 12 amino acids. With 3 bases removed from V and 6 bases from J, the gap between germline ends came to 8 bases. The CDR3 loop is CASSLIGSEAFF. The DNA of the CDR3 is TGTGCCAGCAGTTTGATCGGGTCTGAAGCTTTCTTT.

V and J are TRBV3-1 (or the pseudogene TRBV3-2) and TRBJ2-2, with 7 bases that match TRBD2. The trim removed 10 bases at V and 7 bases at J, leaving 12 bases unmatched. The CDR3 length is 14 residues. The germline V gene has CDR1 LGHDT and CDR2 YNNKEL (reference sequence). The CDR3 DNA follows: TGTGCCACTCTACAAGAGGGAGGGGTCGGGGAGCTGTTTTTT. Amino acid sequence: CATLQEGGVGELFF.